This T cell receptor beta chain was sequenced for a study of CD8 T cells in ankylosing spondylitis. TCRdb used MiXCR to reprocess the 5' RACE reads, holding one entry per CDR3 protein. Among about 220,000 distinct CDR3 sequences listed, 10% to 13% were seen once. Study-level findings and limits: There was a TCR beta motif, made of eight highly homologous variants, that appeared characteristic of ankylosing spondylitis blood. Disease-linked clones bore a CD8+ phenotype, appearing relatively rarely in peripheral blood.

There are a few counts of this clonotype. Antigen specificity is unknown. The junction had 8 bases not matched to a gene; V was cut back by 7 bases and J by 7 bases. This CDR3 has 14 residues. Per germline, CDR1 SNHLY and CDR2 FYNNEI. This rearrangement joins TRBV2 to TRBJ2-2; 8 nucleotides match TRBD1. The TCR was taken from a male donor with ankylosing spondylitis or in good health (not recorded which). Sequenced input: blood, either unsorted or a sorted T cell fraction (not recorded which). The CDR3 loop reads CASIIGQGGGELFF. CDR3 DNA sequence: TGTGCCAGCATTATTGGACAGGGAGGCGGGGAGCTGTTTTTT.